Presented here are 16 T cell receptor beta chains from one specimen sequenced in a study of blood T cell repertoires in COVID-19. Sequenced by immunoSEQ multiplex PCR; TCRdb stores in-frame clones only, minus some. The sample consists of 70,000 to 80,000 clones, around 90% of them appearing once. The source material was peripheral blood. The receptors were sampled from an older woman with active COVID-19.

CDR3 residues: CASSNDGVSPLHF. DNA for the CDR3: TGCGCCAGCAGCAATGACGGGGTCTCACCCCTCCACTTT. The V gene is TRBV5-1, the J gene TRBJ1-6; D gene ambiguous. The germline V and J ends were trimmed by 4 bases and 10 bases, with 12 bases remaining between them. CDR1 and CDR2 from the germline V gene are SGHRS and YFSETQ. The CDR3 loop spans 13 amino acids.

This chain's CDR3 is CASSSYPPGLAYNEQFF. In DNA form, the CDR3 reads TGTGCCAGCAGCTCCTACCCCCCGGGACTAGCGTACAATGAGCAGTTCTTC. The chain links TRBV11-2 to TRBJ2-1; 10 bases are shared with TRBD2. The CDR3 is 17 residues long. Trimming removed 4 bases from V and 4 bases from J; junction bases left unmatched: 10. Per germline, CDR1 SGHAT and CDR2 FQNNGV.

The chain combines TRBV5-1 with TRBJ2-1; D gene ambiguous. The CDR3 consists of 13 residues. The germline V and J ends were trimmed by 4 bases and 6 bases, with 11 bases remaining between them. Germline values: CDR1 SGHRS, CDR2 YFSETQ. Written as DNA, the CDR3 is TGCGCCAGCAGCCCGGGTGGCGGCAATGAGCAGTTCTTC. Translating it yields CASSPGGGNEQFF.

The CDR3 region is CASRRDYTSYEQYF. Here the CDR3 DNA reads TGCGCCAGCAGGCGGGATTACACCTCCTACGAGCAGTACTTC. The chain links TRBV5-1 to TRBJ2-7, with a weak D call TRBD2 (6 bases). The V end was cut by 5 bases, the J end by 0 bases, with 12 bases between. Germline lookup yields CDR1 SGHRS and CDR2 YFSETQ. This CDR3 comprises 14 residues.

This chain uses TRBV19 with TRBJ2-1, with TRBD2 matching over 8 bases. Germline CDR1 and CDR2: LNHDA and SQIVND (reference sequence). V trimming: 5 bases; J trimming: 2 bases; junction bases outside the gene matches: 11. The CDR3 totals 17 residues. The DNA for the CDR3 is TGTGCCAGTAGTTACGGGGGGGCGGGAGTGGCCTACAATGAGCAGTTCTTC. It encodes CASSYGGAGVAYNEQFF.

The chain carries TRBV7-8 and TRBJ2-2; TRBD2 is a possible D gene (6 bases). The ends were cut back, 1 base at V and 5 bases at J, with 11 bases in the middle. Germline CDR1 SGHVS, CDR2 FQNEAQ. The CDR3 consists of 15 residues. The CDR3: CASSLERAGTGELFF. The CDR3 DNA reads TGTGCCAGCAGCTTAGAGCGGGCAGGGACCGGGGAGCTGTTTTTT.

This clone is termed medium-sized. The chain is built from TRBV27 and TRBJ1-4, with TRBD1 matching over 7 bases. The CDR3 sequence is 14 residues long. CDR1 is MNHEY, CDR2 SMNVEV, per germline (reference sequence). V trimming: 3 bases; J trimming: 5 bases; junction bases outside the gene matches: 3. The CDR3 spells CASSFMGQNEKLFF. CDR3 nucleotide sequence: TGTGCCAGCAGTTTCATGGGACAGAATGAAAAACTGTTTTTT. Based on the CDR3 plus reference TRBV27 and TRBJ1-4, the full variable domain is EAQVTQNPRYLITVTGKKLTVTCSQNMNHEYMSWYRQDPGLGLRQIYYSMNVEVTDKGDVPEGYKVSRKEKRNFPLILESPSPNQTSLYFCASSFMGQNEKLFFGSGTQLSVL.

J is TRBJ2-1 and V is TRBV11-2, with TRBD1 matching 7 bases. The junction had 3 bases not matched to a gene; V was cut back by 3 bases and J by 4 bases. The CDR3 sequence is 14 residues long. In germline, CDR1 is SGHAT, CDR2 FQNNGV. In nucleotides, the CDR3 is TGTGCCAGCAGCTTCCGGGACAGATACAATGAGCAGTTCTTC. This translates into CASSFRDRYNEQFF.

V gene TRBV4-2 combines with J gene TRBJ1-6; D is perhaps TRBD1 (5 bases). The V gene lost 6 bases and the J gene lost 5 bases, with 14 bases spanning the gap. This CDR3 contains 15 residues. Germline V gives CDR1 LGHNA, CDR2 YNFKEQ. Here the CDR3 DNA reads TGTGCCAGCAGGCCGCGGGACCCAGATAATTCACCCCTCCACTTT. Its protein product is CASRPRDPDNSPLHF.

The gene calls are TRBV5-1 and TRBJ2-5; the match to TRBD1 covers 7 bases. The V gene end was trimmed by 4 bases and the J gene end by 5 bases; junction bases not matched to a gene: 5. CDR1 is SGHRS, CDR2 YFSETQ, per germline. The CDR3 has 13 residues. CDR3 loop: CASSAGGRETQYF. The CDR3 DNA follows: TGCGCCAGCAGCGCAGGGGGACGGGAGACCCAGTACTTC.

The chain recombines TRBV6-1 with TRBJ2-7; TRBD1 matches at 7 bases. V lost 2 bases and J lost 6; bases outside the gene matches: 10. This CDR3 has 15 amino acids. Germline CDR1 MNHNS, CDR2 SASEGT. CDR3 protein: CASSENVVTGTEQYF. In DNA, the CDR3 is TGTGCCAGCAGTGAAAATGTGGTGACAGGGACCGAGCAGTACTTC.

V usage is TRBV15 and J usage is TRBJ1-3; maybe TRBD1 (5 bases). The V gene lost 4 bases and the J gene lost 0 bases, with 13 bases spanning the gap. This CDR3 spans 16 amino acids. Germline CDR1 is LNHNV and CDR2 is YYDKDF (reference sequence). The CDR3 loop is CATSTRAKPSGNTIYF. CDR3 sequence (DNA): TGTGCCACCAGCACCAGGGCCAAGCCCTCTGGAAACACCATATATTTT. The full variable domain, rest sourced from reference TRBV15 and TRBJ1-3, is DAMVIQNPRYQVTQFGKPVTLSCSQTLNHNVMYWYQQKSSQAPKLLFHYYDKDFNNEADTPDNFQSRRPNTSFCFLDIRSPGLGDTAMYLCATSTRAKPSGNTIYFGEGSWLTVV.

The chain links TRBV30 to TRBJ2-3, with TRBD2 matching 8 bases. CDR1 is GTSNPN, CDR2 SVGIG, per germline (reference sequence). The CDR3 sequence is 15 residues long. J was trimmed by 1 base and V by 0 bases; bases with no gene match: 3. DNA for the CDR3: TGTGCCTGGAGTGTCGGGAGGGTCGGCACAGATACGCAGTATTTT. Residues: CAWSVGRVGTDTQYF.

V and J are TRBV28 and TRBJ2-7; D perhaps matches TRBD2 (6 bases). This CDR3 has 16 residues. Trimming stripped 0 bases from V and 10 bases from J, with 22 bases between. Looked up from germline, CDR1 is MDHEN and CDR2 is SYDVKM. CDR3 sequence reads: CASSLWADGAGVGQYF. As DNA, the CDR3 is TGTGCCAGCAGTTTATGGGCGGACGGAGCGGGCGTGGGCCAGTACTTC.

V and J are TRBV3-1 (or the pseudogene TRBV3-2) and TRBJ1-6; 11 bases match TRBD1. CDR1 and CDR2 (germline): LGHDT, YNNKEL (reference sequence). This CDR3 has 16 amino acids. V was pared by 4 bases and J by 9 bases, with 8 bases of the junction left unmatched. Here the CDR3 reads CASSRQGQGAFSPLHF. The CDR3 DNA is TGTGCCAGCAGCCGACAAGGACAGGGGGCTTTTTCACCCCTCCACTTT.

This chain connects TRBV7-2 to TRBJ1-5; D call uncertain. The V end lost 1 base, the J end lost 2 bases, and 12 bases lay between the germline ends. In germline, CDR1 is SGHTA, CDR2 FQGNSA. The CDR3 consists of 16 residues. The CDR3 is CASSLVSHRGNQPQHF. The CDR3 DNA is TGTGCCAGCAGCTTAGTATCACACCGGGGCAATCAGCCCCAGCATTTT.